This note documents a single T cell receptor beta chain sequence. Only in-frame clones appear in the TCRdb table, and some are missing; sequencing was by immunoSEQ multiplex PCR. The sample shows about 13,000 clones, 70% to 90% of them seen only once. The time point was: cycle 4 day 1 (C4D1), after 5 to 7 weeks of nivolumab. All patients relapsed after autologous stem cell transplantation, and brentuximab vedotin exposure varied. After removal of 6 bases from V and 4 bases from J, the junction contained 7 bases not matched to a gene. The V gene's germline CDR1 is MDHEN and CDR2 SYDVKM. The CDR3 loop spans 14 amino acids. The sample belongs to a study of PD-1 blockade in classical Hodgkin lymphoma.

This clonotype originated in a human donor with classical Hodgkin lymphoma. The rearrangement joins TRBV28 to TRBJ1-1; 8 bases fit TRBD1. The sample consisted of peripheral blood mononuclear cells (PBMCs), taken before the fourth cycle of nivolumab. CDR3 in DNA: TGTGCCAGCAGCCTTACAGGGGGAGTCACTGAAGCTTTCTTT. Translating it yields CASSLTGGVTEAFF. The whole variable domain, remainder taken from reference TRBV28 and TRBJ1-1, is DVKVTQSSRYLVKRTGEKVFLECVQDMDHENMFWYRQDPGLGLRLIYFSYDVKMKEKGDIPEGYSVSREKKERFSLILESASTNQTSMYLCASSLTGGVTEAFFGQGTRLTVV.